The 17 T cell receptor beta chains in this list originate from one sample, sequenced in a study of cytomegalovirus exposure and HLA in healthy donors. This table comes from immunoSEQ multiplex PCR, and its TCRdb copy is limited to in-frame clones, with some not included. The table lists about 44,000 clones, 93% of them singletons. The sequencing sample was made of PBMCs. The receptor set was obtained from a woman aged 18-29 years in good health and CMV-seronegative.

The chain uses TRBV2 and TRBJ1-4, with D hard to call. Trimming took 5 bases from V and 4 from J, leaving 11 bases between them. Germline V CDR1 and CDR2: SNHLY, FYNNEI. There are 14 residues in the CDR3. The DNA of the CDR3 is TGTGCCAGCAGTCAAGGGCTTATTAATGAAAAACTGTTTTTT. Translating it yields CASSQGLINEKLFF.

CDR3 loop: CASRVWGDRQYF. The CDR3 nucleotides read TGTGCCAGCAGGGTTTGGGGGGACAGGCAGTACTTC. The chain employs TRBV5-4 and TRBJ2-7; D may be TRBD1 (7 bases). The germline V gene has CDR1 SGHNT and CDR2 YYREEE (reference sequence). Deletions cut 5 bases from V and 9 bases from J, with 15 bases between. This CDR3 has 12 residues.

In DNA form, the CDR3 reads TGCGCCAGCAGCCAAGATGGAGACAGCACAGATACGCAGTATTTT. Translating gives CASSQDGDSTDTQYF. The rearrangement links TRBV4-1 to TRBJ2-3; no definite D call. The CDR3 extends over 15 amino acids. V dropped 0 bases and J dropped 0 bases, with 7 bases sitting between them. The germline gives CDR1 MGHRA, CDR2 YSYEKL.

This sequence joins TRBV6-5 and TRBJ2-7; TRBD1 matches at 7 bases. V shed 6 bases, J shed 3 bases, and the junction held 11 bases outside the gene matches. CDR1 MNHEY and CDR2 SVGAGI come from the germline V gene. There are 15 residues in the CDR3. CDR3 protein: CASRPTGALVYEQYF. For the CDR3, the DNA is TGTGCCAGCAGGCCCACAGGGGCATTAGTCTACGAGCAGTACTTC.

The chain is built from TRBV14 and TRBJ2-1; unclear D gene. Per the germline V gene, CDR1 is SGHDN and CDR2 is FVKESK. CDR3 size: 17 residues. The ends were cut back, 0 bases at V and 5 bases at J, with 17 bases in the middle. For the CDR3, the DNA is TGTGCCAGCAGCCAAGATTCGTTATTTCTAGATGACAATGAGCAGTTCTTC. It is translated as CASSQDSLFLDDNEQFF.

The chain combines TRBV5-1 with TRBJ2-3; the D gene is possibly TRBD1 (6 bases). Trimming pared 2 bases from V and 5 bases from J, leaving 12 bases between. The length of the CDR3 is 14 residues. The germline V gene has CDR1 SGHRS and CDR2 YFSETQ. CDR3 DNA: TGCGCCAGCAGCTTCAGGGGCGAAAGAGATACGCAGTATTTT. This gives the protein CASSFRGERDTQYF.

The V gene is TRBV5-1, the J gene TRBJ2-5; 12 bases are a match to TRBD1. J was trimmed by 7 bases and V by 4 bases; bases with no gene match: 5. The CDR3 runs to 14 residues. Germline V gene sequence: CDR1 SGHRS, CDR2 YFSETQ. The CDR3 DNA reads TGCGCCAGCAGCGTACCGGGACAGGGGGCGACCCAGTACTTC. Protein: CASSVPGQGATQYF.

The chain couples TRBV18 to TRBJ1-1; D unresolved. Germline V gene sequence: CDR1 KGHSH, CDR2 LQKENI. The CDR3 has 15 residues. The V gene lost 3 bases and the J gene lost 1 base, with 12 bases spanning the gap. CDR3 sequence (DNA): TGTGCCAGCTCACCTACCGGGTCCGGGAACACTGAAGCTTTCTTT. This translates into CASSPTGSGNTEAFF.

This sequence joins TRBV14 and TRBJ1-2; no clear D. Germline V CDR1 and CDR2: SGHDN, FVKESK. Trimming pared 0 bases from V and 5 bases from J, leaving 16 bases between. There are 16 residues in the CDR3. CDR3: CASSQETEGYTYGYTF. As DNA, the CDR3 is TGTGCCAGCAGCCAAGAAACTGAGGGATATACATATGGCTACACCTTC.

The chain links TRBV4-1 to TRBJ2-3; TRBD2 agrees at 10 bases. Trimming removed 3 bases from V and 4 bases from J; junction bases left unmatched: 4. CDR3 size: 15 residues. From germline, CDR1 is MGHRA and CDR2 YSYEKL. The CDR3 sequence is CASSQLAGVADTQYF. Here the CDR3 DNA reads TGCGCCAGCAGCCAGCTAGCGGGAGTTGCAGATACGCAGTATTTT.

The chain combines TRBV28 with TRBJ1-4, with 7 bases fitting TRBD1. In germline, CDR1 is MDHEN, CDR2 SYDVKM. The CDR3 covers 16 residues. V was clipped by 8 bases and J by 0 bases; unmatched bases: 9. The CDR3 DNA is TGTGCCAGCTTGCCGACAGGGATGACAACTAATGAAAAACTGTTTTTT. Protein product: CASLPTGMTTNEKLFF.

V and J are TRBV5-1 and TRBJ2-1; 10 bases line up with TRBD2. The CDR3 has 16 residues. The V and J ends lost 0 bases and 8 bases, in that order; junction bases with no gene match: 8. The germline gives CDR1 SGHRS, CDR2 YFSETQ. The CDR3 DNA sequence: TGCGCCAGCAGCTTGGACACTAGCGGGGTGTATGATGAGCAGTTCTTC. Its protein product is CASSLDTSGVYDEQFF. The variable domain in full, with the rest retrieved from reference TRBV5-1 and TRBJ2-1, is KAGVTQTPRYLIKTRGQQVTLSCSPISGHRSVSWYQQTPGQGLQFLFEYFSETQRNKGNFPGRFSGRQFSNSRSEMNVSTLELGDSALYLCASSLDTSGVYDEQFFGPGTRLTVL.

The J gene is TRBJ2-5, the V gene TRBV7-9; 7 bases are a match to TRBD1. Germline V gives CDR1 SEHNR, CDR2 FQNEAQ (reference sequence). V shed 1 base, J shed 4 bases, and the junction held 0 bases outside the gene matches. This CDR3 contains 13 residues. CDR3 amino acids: CASSLGTGETQYF. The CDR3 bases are TGTGCCAGCAGCTTAGGGACAGGAGAGACCCAGTACTTC.

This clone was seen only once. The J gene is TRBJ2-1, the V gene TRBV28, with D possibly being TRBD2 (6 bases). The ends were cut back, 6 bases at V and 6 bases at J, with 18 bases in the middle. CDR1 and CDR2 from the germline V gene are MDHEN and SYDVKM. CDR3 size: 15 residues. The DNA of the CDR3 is TGTGCCAGCAGCCTGGGCGACAGACTAGTCAATGAGCAGTTCTTC. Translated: CASSLGDRLVNEQFF.

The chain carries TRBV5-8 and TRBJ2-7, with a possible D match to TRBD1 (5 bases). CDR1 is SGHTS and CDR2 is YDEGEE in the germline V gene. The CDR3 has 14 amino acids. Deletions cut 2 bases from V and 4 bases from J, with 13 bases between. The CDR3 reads CASSLSQATYEQYF. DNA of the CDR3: TGTGCCAGCAGCTTATCACAGGCGACTTACGAGCAGTACTTC.

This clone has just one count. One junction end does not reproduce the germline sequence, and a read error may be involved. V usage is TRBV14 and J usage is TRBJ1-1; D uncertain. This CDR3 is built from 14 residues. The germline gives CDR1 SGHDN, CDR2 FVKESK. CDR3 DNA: TGTGCCAGCAGACAAGGCACCGGGAACACTGAAGCTTTCTTT. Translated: CASRQGTGNTEAFF.

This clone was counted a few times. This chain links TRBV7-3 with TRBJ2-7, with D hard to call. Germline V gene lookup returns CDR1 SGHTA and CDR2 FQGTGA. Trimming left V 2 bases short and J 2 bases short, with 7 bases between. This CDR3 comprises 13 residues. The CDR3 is CASSLGRAYEQYF. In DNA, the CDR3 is TGTGCCAGCAGCTTAGGTCGGGCCTACGAGCAGTACTTC.